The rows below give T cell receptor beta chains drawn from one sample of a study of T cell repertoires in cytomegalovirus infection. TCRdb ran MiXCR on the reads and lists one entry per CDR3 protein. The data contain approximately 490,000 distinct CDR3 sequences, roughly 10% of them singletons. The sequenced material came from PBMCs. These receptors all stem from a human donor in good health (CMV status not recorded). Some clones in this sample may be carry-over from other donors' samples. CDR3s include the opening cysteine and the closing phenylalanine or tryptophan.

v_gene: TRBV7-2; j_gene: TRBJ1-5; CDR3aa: CASSVNSDQHF
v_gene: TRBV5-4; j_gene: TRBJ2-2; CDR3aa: CASSTRGGAGELFF
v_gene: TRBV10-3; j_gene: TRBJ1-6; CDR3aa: CAITGTANSPLHF
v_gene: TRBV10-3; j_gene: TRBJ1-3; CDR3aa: CAISEWSENSGNTIYF
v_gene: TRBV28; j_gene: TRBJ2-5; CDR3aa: CASTPGWYQETQYF
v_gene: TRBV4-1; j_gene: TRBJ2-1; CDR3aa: CASSQRTSGSRNEQFF
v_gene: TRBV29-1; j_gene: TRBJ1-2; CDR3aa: CSVEEGTRYGYTF
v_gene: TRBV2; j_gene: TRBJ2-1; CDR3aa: CASTGLAGGPSRNEQFF
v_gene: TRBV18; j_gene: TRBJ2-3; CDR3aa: CASSPPLPSTDTQYF
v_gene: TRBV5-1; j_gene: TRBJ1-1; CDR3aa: CASSLVVGETFF
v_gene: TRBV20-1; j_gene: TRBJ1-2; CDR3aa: CSARDRRQFNYGYTF
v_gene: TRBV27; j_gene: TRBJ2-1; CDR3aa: CASSLFRGGIRNEQFF
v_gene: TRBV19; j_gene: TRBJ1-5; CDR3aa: CASSIGRDGQPQHF
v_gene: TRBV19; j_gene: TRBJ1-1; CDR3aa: CASMTDAGEAFF
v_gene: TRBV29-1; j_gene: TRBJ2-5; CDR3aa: CSVEDLGTQYF
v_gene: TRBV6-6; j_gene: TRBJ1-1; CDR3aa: CASRVREGTWAEAFF
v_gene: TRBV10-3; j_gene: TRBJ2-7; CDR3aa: CAISELNTGVSNEQYF
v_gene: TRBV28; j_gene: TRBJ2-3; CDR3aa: CASSIGWSTDTQYF
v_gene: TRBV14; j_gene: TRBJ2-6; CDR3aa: CASSLLGESGANVLTF
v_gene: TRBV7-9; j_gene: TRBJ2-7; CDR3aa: CASSPGSSQGSYEQYF
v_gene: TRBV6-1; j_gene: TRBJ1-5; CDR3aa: CASSRTGDSNQPQHF
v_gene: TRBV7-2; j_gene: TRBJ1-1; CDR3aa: CASSLDRVEAFF
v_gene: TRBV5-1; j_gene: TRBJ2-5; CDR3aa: CASSLIDREETQYF
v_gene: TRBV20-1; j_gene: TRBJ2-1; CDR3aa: CSARELAVSYNEQFF
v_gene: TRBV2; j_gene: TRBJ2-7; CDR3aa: CASSESDYEQYF
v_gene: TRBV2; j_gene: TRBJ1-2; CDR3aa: CASSTDRGFGYTF
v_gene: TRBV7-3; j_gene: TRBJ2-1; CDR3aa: CASSLGLVSNEQFF
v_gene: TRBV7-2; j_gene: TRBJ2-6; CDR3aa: CASRSLSSGANVLTF
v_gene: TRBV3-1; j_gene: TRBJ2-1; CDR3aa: CASSLRATRGGRFYNEQFF